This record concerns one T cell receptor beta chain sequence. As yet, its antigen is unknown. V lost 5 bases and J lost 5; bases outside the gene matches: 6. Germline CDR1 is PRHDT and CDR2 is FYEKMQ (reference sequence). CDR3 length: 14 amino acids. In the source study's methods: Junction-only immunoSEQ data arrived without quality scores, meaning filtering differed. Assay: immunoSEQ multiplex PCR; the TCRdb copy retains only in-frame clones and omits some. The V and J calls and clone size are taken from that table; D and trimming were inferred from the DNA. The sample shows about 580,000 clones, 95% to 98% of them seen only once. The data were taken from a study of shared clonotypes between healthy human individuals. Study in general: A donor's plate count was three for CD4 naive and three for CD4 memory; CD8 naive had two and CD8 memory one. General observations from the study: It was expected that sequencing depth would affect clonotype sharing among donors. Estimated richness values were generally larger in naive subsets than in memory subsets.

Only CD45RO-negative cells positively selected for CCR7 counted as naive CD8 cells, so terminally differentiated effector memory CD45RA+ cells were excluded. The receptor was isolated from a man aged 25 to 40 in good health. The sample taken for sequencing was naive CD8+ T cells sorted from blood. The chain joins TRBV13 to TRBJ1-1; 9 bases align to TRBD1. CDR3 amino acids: CASSLTGTGTEAFF. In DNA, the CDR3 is TGTGCCAGCAGCCTAACCGGGACAGGGACTGAAGCTTTCTTT.